Below, 18 T cell receptor beta chains from the same sample are listed, as sequenced in a study of T cells in Graves' hyperthyroidism and ophthalmopathy. RNA transcripts served as the template for amplifying TCR beta CDR3 regions. RT-PCR in the first round (using the HTBI primer set) targeted the TCR CDR3. TCRdb re-analysed the multiplex PCR reads in MiXCR, keeping a single row per CDR3 protein. The sample carries nearly 750,000 distinct CDR3 sequences, approximately 40% recorded once. The sample comprised blood. Receptors originate from a middle-aged woman with Graves' hyperthyroidism.

This clonotype came up many times. The genes are TRBV7-6 and TRBJ1-1, with a weak D call TRBD1 (5 bases). Looked up from germline, CDR1 is SGHVS and CDR2 is FNYEAQ. Trimming removed 6 bases at V and 2 bases at J, with 16 bases between. The CDR3 consists of 15 residues. CDR3 region: CASRPRGTTNTEAFF. The CDR3 region has the DNA TGTGCCAGCAGACCCCGGGGGACCACCAACACTGAAGCTTTCTTT.

This clonotype has a count of ten or more. This sequence joins TRBV14 and TRBJ1-4; D unclear. V was pared by 4 bases and J by 10 bases, with 22 bases between. The CDR3 contains 16 residues. CDR1 and CDR2 (germline): SGHDN, FVKESK. CDR3 region: CASSRSGSYSVAKLFF. The CDR3, as DNA: TGTGCCAGCAGCCGGAGTGGGAGTTACTCAGTAGCAAAACTGTTTTTT.

This clonotype was counted many times. This chain connects TRBV15 to TRBJ1-1; TRBD1 matches 11 bases. The CDR3 runs 16 residues. CDR1 LNHNV and CDR2 YYDKDF come from the germline V gene (reference sequence). The J segment lost 3 bases and the V segment lost 0 bases, leaving 3 bases of the junction unmatched. The CDR3: CATSRERGQGDTEAFF. CDR3 nucleotide sequence: TGTGCCACCAGCAGAGAAAGGGGACAGGGGGACACTGAAGCTTTCTTT.

V is TRBV2 and J is TRBJ1-2; D gene unclear. Germline loops: CDR1 SNHLY, CDR2 FYNNEI. The CDR3 runs 15 residues. V shed 6 bases and J shed 4 bases, with 18 bases lying between them. The CDR3 sequence: CASRSIRASSYGYTF. As DNA, the CDR3 is TGTGCCAGCAGGTCTATCCGGGCGTCTAGCTATGGCTACACCTTC.

Details on this clonotype: Since a much larger clone is just one base distant, this may be a read error. This chain joins TRBV7-2 and TRBJ1-1; tentative D call: TRBD1 (5 bases). The CDR3 has 14 amino acids. Per the germline V gene, CDR1 is SGHTA and CDR2 is FQGNSA. CDR3 sequence reads: CASSPRTTSGGALF. CDR3 in DNA: TGTGCCAGCTCTCCGAGGACGACCTCGGGGGGAGCTCTCTTT.

This clonotype has a count of ten or more. V and J are TRBV7-9 and TRBJ1-4; D might be TRBD1 (5 bases). V was shortened by 4 bases and J by 6 bases, with 6 bases between the two germline ends. This CDR3 region has 12 residues. Germline lookup yields CDR1 SEHNR and CDR2 FQNEAQ (reference sequence). The CDR3 DNA sequence: TGTGCCAGCAGCTCGACAGATGAAAAACTGTTTTTT. Its protein is CASSSTDEKLFF.

The chain uses TRBV25-1 and TRBJ2-3, with unresolved D. The germline V and J ends were trimmed by 2 bases and 3 bases, with 9 bases remaining between them. This CDR3 has 14 amino acids. The germline gives CDR1 MGHDK, CDR2 SYGVNS. The CDR3 reads CASSEAVETDTQYF. CDR3 sequence (DNA): TGTGCCAGCAGTGAAGCGGTGGAAACAGATACGCAGTATTTT.

Details on this clonotype: The junction and the germline gene differ at one end; a read error may be behind it. The genes are TRBV7-9 and TRBJ2-7, with 12 bases lining up with TRBD2. Per germline, CDR1 SEHNR and CDR2 FQNEAQ (reference sequence). The CDR3 consists of 18 residues. CDR3 nucleotide sequence: TGCGCCAGCAGCCAGGAAGGTGGACTAGCGGGGCTCCCCTACGAGCAGTACTTC. Amino acid sequence: CASSQEGGLAGLPYEQYF.

This clonotype occurred a few times. The junction shows a germline mismatch at one end, possibly a read error. This rearrangement joins TRBV7-2 to TRBJ2-7; no clear D. Germline CDR1 reads SGHTA; CDR2 reads FQGNSA. The CDR3 totals 15 residues. The CDR3, as DNA: TGCGCCAGCAGCCAAGTCTTCAGGAAACTCGACGAGCAGTACTTC. This encodes CASSQVFRKLDEQYF.

This clonotype was recorded only once. The missing conserved phenylalanine or tryptophan at the end of this CDR3 makes a read error likely. This chain uses TRBV5-4 with TRBJ1-6, with D perhaps matching TRBD1 (5 bases). The CDR3 contains 14 residues. The V end lost 4 bases, the J end lost 9 bases, and 14 bases lay between the germline ends. Germline loops: CDR1 SGHNT, CDR2 YYREEE (reference sequence). The CDR3 sequence: CASSVWGSSSPLHS. CDR3 in DNA: TGTGCCAGCAGCGTATGGGGGAGTAGTTCACCCCTCCACTCT.

This clonotype was observed a handful of times. The gene calls are TRBV6-2 or TRBV6-3 and TRBJ1-2; tentative D call: TRBD1 (6 bases). The V end was cut by 8 bases, the J end by 4 bases, with 17 bases between. The CDR3 runs 14 residues. Germline V gives CDR1 MNHEY, CDR2 SVGEGT. Here the CDR3 reads CASEEGGYGYGYTF. The CDR3 DNA reads as TGTGCCAGCGAAGAAGGGGGTTACGGCTATGGCTACACCTTC.

The chain couples TRBV28 to TRBJ1-2; TRBD1 matches at 8 bases. The J segment lost 6 bases and the V segment lost 6 bases, leaving 6 bases of the junction unmatched. The CDR3 sequence is 13 residues long. Germline V lookup: CDR1 MDHEN, CDR2 SYDVKM. CDR3 nucleotides: TGTGCCAGCAGCACAGGACAGGGTGATGGCTACACCTTC. Translated, it gives CASSTGQGDGYTF.

Notes on this clonotype: The CDR3 carries no conserved terminal phenylalanine or tryptophan, so it likely arises from a read error. This chain joins TRBV12-3 or TRBV12-4 and TRBJ2-7, with TRBD1 matching 7 bases. The CDR3 extends over 17 amino acids. V shed 3 bases, J shed 2 bases, and the junction held 13 bases outside the gene matches. CDR3 sequence: CASSFQTDRVWTYEQYL. CDR3 bases: TGTGCCAGCAGTTTTCAGACTGACAGGGTCTGGACCTACGAGCAGTACTTA.

This clonotype was counted between two and nine times. The chain couples TRBV6-5 to TRBJ1-6; D is perhaps TRBD1 (6 bases). Trimming left V 4 bases short and J 6 bases short, with 13 bases between. Germline lookup yields CDR1 MNHEY and CDR2 SVGAGI. CDR3 length: 15 residues. This CDR3 is CASSSSPRGNSPLHF. CDR3 nucleotides: TGTGCCAGCAGTTCGAGCCCCAGGGGTAATTCACCCCTCCACTTT.

This clonotype was seen more than once but under ten times. The V and J genes are TRBV29-1 and TRBJ2-2; 10 nucleotides line up with TRBD1. CDR1 and CDR2 from the germline V gene are SQVTM and ANQGSEA. The CDR3 is 15 residues long. V gave up 2 bases and J gave up 5 bases; unmatched junction bases: 5. CDR3 in DNA: TGCAGCGTTGAACTTGGACAGGGGGAGACCGGGGAGCTGTTTTTT. This translates into CSVELGQGETGELFF.

With regard to this clonotype: A much larger clone is a single base away; this may be a read error. V and J are TRBV4-3 and TRBJ1-2; unclear D gene. CDR1 and CDR2 (germline): LGHNA, YSLEER. V lost 1 base to trimming and J lost 6 bases, with 12 bases between them. The CDR3 extends over 14 amino acids. CDR3 nucleotide sequence: TGCGCCAGCAGCCAAGGTTCTGACACGAATGGCTACACCTTC. Translating it yields CASSQGSDTNGYTF.

This clonotype was recorded many times. J is TRBJ2-5 and V is TRBV19; weak D call: TRBD1 (6 bases). CDR1 LNHDA and CDR2 SQIVND come from the germline V gene (reference sequence). V was pared by 5 bases and J by 2 bases, with 9 bases between. The CDR3 runs 13 residues. Here the CDR3 DNA reads TGTGCCAGTAGTGCCCAGGGGCAAGAGACCCAGTACTTC. Residues: CASSAQGQETQYF.

This sequence joins TRBV3-1 and TRBJ1-2; D uncertain. Germline V gives CDR1 LGHDT, CDR2 YNNKEL (reference sequence). The CDR3 contains 14 residues. The V gene lost 1 base and the J gene lost 10 bases, with 16 bases spanning the gap. CDR3 residues: CASSQVRRARFYTF. The CDR3 DNA sequence: TGTGCCAGCAGCCAAGTACGAAGGGCTAGATTCTACACCTTC.